This TCR beta chain comes out of a study of blood T cell repertoires in COVID-19. On the study more broadly: The United States, Italy and Spain were the sources of the acute and convalescent COVID-19 samples.

Per germline, CDR1 SGHAT and CDR2 FQNNGV. This CDR3 is built from 14 residues. The V and J ends lost 5 bases and 4 bases respectively, with 14 bases between them. Profiling relied on immunoSEQ multiplex PCR, and the TCRdb table lists in-frame clones only, not all of them. This sample carries 200,000 to 250,000 clones, 80% to 90% of them seen once, and the ten largest clones take 3% to 3.5%. Living in roughly 23 US areas, the participants were between roughly 18 and 95 years of age. Sequences were obtained from PBMCs or T cells enriched from blood (not recorded which). The TCR comes from a woman aged 45-65 years in a cohort exposed to, infected with or recovered from COVID-19 (not recorded which). The chain employs TRBV11-2 and TRBJ1-2; tentative D call: TRBD1 (6 bases). CDR3 in DNA: TGTGCCAGCAGCACCCTGACAGGTTCCTATGGCTACACCTTC. Protein sequence: CASSTLTGSYGYTF.